These 11 T cell receptor beta chains came from one sample sequenced in a study of blood T cell repertoires in COVID-19. The repertoire was sequenced with immunoSEQ multiplex PCR; TCRdb's copy has only in-frame clones and lacks some. The sample carries roughly 250,000 clones, approximately 83% recorded once. Sequences were obtained from peripheral blood. The receptors derive from an older person with COVID-19, enrolled during active disease.

This CDR3 reads CASENGQNTEAFF. The CDR3 DNA is TGTGCCAGCGAAAACGGACAGAACACTGAAGCTTTCTTT. The V and J genes are TRBV6-6 and TRBJ1-1; the D gene is possibly TRBD1 (5 bases). V lost 8 bases and J lost 1, with 11 bases in between. Germline CDR1 is MNHNY and CDR2 is SVGAGI (reference sequence). The CDR3 contains 13 residues.

The chain links TRBV27 to TRBJ2-7; 8 nucleotides agree with TRBD2. CDR3 length: 15 residues. V gave up 3 bases and J gave up 3 bases; unmatched junction bases: 7. Germline values: CDR1 MNHEY, CDR2 SMNVEV (reference sequence). The CDR3 bases are TGTGCCAGCAGTTTTTCCGGACTAGCCCGCTACGAGCAGTACTTC. It codes for CASSFSGLARYEQYF.

The chain couples TRBV2 to TRBJ2-5, with no clear D. CDR1 is SNHLY, CDR2 FYNNEI, per germline. The V end was cut by 3 bases, the J end by 3 bases, with 2 bases between. This CDR3 has 11 amino acids. CDR3 sequence reads: CASSDEETQYF. DNA of the CDR3: TGTGCCAGCAGTGACGAAGAGACCCAGTACTTC.

For this clone: Germline and junction disagree at one end, which may indicate a read error. The chain is built from TRBV5-1 and TRBJ2-6; D call uncertain. Germline V gives CDR1 SGHRS, CDR2 YFSETQ. The CDR3 runs to 11 residues. CDR3 bases: TGCGCCAGCAGCGTCCCGGGTGGGTTGGCTTTC. Protein product: CASSVPGGLAF.

The chain combines TRBV9 with TRBJ1-2; D gene unclear. V was clipped by 3 bases and J by 4 bases, with 16 bases between them. The CDR3 is 15 residues long. Germline CDR1 is SGDLS and CDR2 is YYNGEE. The CDR3 reads CASSGRDLSGYGYTF. In nucleotides, the CDR3 is TGTGCCAGCAGCGGACGGGATTTATCCGGCTATGGCTACACCTTC.

The rearrangement links TRBV19 to TRBJ2-2, with 9 bases fitting TRBD2. The CDR3 is 19 residues long. J was trimmed by 2 bases and V by 3 bases; bases with no gene match: 13. CDR1 and CDR2 from the germline V gene are LNHDA and SQIVND (reference sequence). The CDR3 sequence: CASSIYWSSGSANTGELFF. The CDR3 region has the DNA TGTGCCAGTAGTATCTACTGGAGTAGCGGGAGTGCCAACACCGGGGAGCTGTTTTTT.

This chain joins TRBV9 and TRBJ2-7; TRBD2 might be the D (6 bases). V lost 0 bases to trimming and J lost 7 bases, with 17 bases between them. Per the germline V gene, CDR1 is SGDLS and CDR2 is YYNGEE. This CDR3 contains 15 residues. CDR3 amino acids: CASSVGGAGGMEQYF. Written as DNA, the CDR3 is TGTGCCAGCAGCGTAGGCGGGGCAGGAGGAATGGAGCAGTACTTC.

The rearrangement links TRBV19 to TRBJ2-2; D is perhaps TRBD2 (5 bases). The CDR3 is made up of 13 amino acids. Germline loops: CDR1 LNHDA, CDR2 SQIVND (reference sequence). The CDR3 spells CGARGENTGELFF. The CDR3 nucleotides are TGTGGGGCCCGGGGAGAGAACACCGGGGAGCTGTTTTTT.

The J gene is TRBJ1-5, the V gene TRBV7-9, with 11 bases matching TRBD1. V lost 5 bases, J lost 5 bases, and 8 bases stayed unmatched. The germline CDR1 and CDR2 sequences are SEHNR and FQNEAQ (reference sequence). CDR3 length: 16 amino acids. The CDR3 reads CASSAWTGGVDQPQHF. The CDR3 DNA reads as TGTGCCAGCAGCGCGTGGACAGGGGGCGTGGATCAGCCCCAGCATTTT.

The chain has TRBV6-1 and TRBJ1-2; D uncertain. The CDR3 has 13 residues. The V gene lost 2 bases and the J gene lost 5 bases, with 9 bases spanning the gap. Germline V CDR1 and CDR2: MNHNS, SASEGT. The CDR3 here is CASSESGGYGYTF. As DNA, the CDR3 is TGTGCCAGCAGTGAAAGTGGCGGGTATGGCTACACCTTC.

The V call is TRBV4-3, the J call TRBJ2-3, with 9 bases fitting TRBD1. This CDR3 spans 16 amino acids. Germline values: CDR1 LGHNA, CDR2 YSLEER. After removal of 3 bases from V and 4 bases from J, the junction contained 8 bases not matched to a gene. CDR3 sequence: CASSQRPGTGPDTQYF. The DNA of the CDR3 is TGCGCCAGCAGCCAGAGACCAGGGACAGGGCCAGATACGCAGTATTTT.